This TCR beta chain emerged from a study of tumor T cells in aggressive B-cell lymphoma. Assay: immunoSEQ multiplex PCR; the TCRdb copy retains only in-frame clones and omits some. The top ten hold 2% to 3% of the sample, which has approximately 4,000 clones, 91% seen once. CDR3 length: 15 amino acids. V was pared by 6 bases and J by 0 bases, with 7 bases of the junction left unmatched. The germline CDR1 and CDR2 sequences are SQVTM and ANQGSEA. This sequence was found in an adult with diffuse large B cell lymphoma. The chain joins TRBV29-1 to TRBJ2-1, with 8 positions matching TRBD2. Material for sequencing was tumor tissue. The CDR3 reads CSVPLAEASYNEQFF. The CDR3 DNA reads as TGCAGCGTGCCACTAGCGGAGGCCTCCTACAATGAGCAGTTCTTC.